Shown below are 7 T cell receptor beta chains from a single sample sequenced in a study of cytomegalovirus exposure and HLA in healthy donors. Researchers ran the PCR with 60 Vbeta and 13 Jbeta primers. The data were produced by immunoSEQ multiplex PCR, yet TCRdb's version contains in-frame clones alone and is incomplete. Found here are 140,000 or so clones, roughly 80% of them singletons; the top ten hold almost 2.5%. The sample consisted of PBMCs. The receptors were gathered from a boy under 10 years old in good health and CMV-seronegative.

This clone was detected only once. The chain couples TRBV25-1 to TRBJ2-5; possible D gene TRBD1, 5 bases. The CDR3 loop spans 13 amino acids. V was cut by 5 bases and J by 3 bases, with 10 bases left in between. Germline CDR1 is MGHDK and CDR2 is SYGVNS. CDR3 in DNA: TGTGCCAGCAGTCTCCCAGGGAAAGAGACCCAGTACTTC. The encoded protein is CASSLPGKETQYF.

The chain links TRBV4-3 to TRBJ1-2, with TRBD1 identical over 9 bases. The CDR3 consists of 18 residues. Germline-derived CDR1 and CDR2 are LGHNA and YSLEER. J gave up 0 bases and V 1 base, and 9 bases lay outside the gene matches. The CDR3: CASSQGRDRAQANYGYTF. The CDR3 region has the DNA TGCGCCAGCAGCCAAGGGAGGGACAGGGCCCAAGCTAACTATGGCTACACCTTC.

This clone was seen a handful of times. The gene calls are TRBV5-6 and TRBJ1-4; TRBD1 matches at 8 bases. This CDR3 is 17 amino acids long. The germline CDR1 and CDR2 sequences are SGHDT and YYEEEE. Trimming removed 3 bases from V and 0 bases from J; junction bases left unmatched: 7. The CDR3 spells CASSYGQGLATNEKLFF. Here the CDR3 DNA reads TGTGCCAGCAGCTACGGACAGGGACTTGCAACTAATGAAAAACTGTTTTTT.

V usage is TRBV18 and J usage is TRBJ2-7; 7 bases line up with TRBD2. V lost 3 bases to trimming and J lost 3 bases; unmatched junction nucleotides: 8. The CDR3 extends over 15 amino acids. Germline CDR1 KGHSH, CDR2 LQKENI. The CDR3 DNA sequence: TGTGCCAGCTCACCTTCAAGCGGGACCCTCTACGAGCAGTACTTC. It is translated as CASSPSSGTLYEQYF.

The V call is TRBV30, the J call TRBJ1-5; tentative D call: TRBD1 (5 bases). V lost 0 bases, J lost 6 bases, and 9 bases lay in between. Germline V CDR1 and CDR2: GTSNPN, SVGIG (reference sequence). There are 13 residues in the CDR3. The CDR3 reads CAWSVREGQPQHF. CDR3 coding DNA: TGTGCCTGGAGTGTCAGGGAAGGTCAGCCCCAGCATTTT.

The chain employs TRBV25-1 and TRBJ1-2; D call uncertain. CDR1 and CDR2 (germline): MGHDK, SYGVNS. The CDR3 has 13 amino acids. Trimming removed 2 bases at V and 3 bases at J, with 7 bases between. CDR3 protein: CASSERDYYGYTF. DNA for the CDR3: TGTGCCAGCAGTGAACGCGACTACTATGGCTACACCTTC.

This clone was found once. The J gene is TRBJ2-5, the V gene TRBV5-1, with TRBD1 as a possible D gene (5 bases). Germline assignment: CDR1 SGHRS and CDR2 YFSETQ. Trimming removed 5 bases at V and 5 bases at J, with 10 bases between. CDR3 length: 12 amino acids. The CDR3 sequence: CASRSGWETQYF. CDR3 DNA: TGCGCCAGCAGATCAGGGTGGGAGACCCAGTACTTC.